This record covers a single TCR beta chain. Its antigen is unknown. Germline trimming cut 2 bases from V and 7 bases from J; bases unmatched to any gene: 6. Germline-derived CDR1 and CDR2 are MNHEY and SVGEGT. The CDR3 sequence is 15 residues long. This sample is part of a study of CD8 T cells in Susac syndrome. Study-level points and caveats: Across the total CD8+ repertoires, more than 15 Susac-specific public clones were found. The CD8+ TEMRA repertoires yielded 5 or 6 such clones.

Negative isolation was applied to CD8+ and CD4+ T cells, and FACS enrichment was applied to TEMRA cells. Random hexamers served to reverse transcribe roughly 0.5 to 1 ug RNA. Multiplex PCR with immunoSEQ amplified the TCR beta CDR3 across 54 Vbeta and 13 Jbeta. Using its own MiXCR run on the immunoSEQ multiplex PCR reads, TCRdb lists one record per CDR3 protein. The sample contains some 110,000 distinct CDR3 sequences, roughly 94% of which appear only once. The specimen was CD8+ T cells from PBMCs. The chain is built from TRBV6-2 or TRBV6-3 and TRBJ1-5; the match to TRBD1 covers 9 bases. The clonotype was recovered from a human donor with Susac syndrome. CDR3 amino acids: CASSYPGQGEQPQHF. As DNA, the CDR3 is TGTGCCAGCAGTTACCCGGGACAGGGCGAACAGCCCCAGCATTTT.